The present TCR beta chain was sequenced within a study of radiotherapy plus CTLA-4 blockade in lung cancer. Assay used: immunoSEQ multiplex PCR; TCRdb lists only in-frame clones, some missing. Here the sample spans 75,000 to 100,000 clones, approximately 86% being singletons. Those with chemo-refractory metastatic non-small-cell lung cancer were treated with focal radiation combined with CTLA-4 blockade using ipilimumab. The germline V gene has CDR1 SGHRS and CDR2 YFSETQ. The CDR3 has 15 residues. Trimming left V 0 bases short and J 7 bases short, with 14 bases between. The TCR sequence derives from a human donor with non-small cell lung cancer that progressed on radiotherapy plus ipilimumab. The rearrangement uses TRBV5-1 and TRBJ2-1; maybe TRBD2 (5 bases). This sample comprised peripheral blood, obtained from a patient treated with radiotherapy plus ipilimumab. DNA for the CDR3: TGCGCCAGCAGCTTGGTCCTAGCCGGAATAAATGAGCAGTTCTTC. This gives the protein CASSLVLAGINEQFF.